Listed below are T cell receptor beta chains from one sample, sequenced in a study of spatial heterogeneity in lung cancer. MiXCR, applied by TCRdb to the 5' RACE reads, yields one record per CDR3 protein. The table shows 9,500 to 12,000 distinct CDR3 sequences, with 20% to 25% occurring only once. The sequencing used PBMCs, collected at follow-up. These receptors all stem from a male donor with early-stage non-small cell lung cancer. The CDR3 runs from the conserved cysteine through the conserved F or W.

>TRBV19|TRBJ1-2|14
CASAGTGVSYGYTF
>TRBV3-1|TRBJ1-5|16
CASSRGAGTRNQPQHF
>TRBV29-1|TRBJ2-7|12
CSVEKQPYEQYF
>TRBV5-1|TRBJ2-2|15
CASSSSGGADGELFF
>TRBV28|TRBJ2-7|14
CASSFLAGYYEQYF
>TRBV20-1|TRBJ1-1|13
CSARVPGVLQAFF
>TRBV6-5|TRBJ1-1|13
CASSEGPRTEAFF
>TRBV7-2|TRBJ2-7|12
CASSVPSYEQYF
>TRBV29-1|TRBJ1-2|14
CSVGNRRQVASYTF
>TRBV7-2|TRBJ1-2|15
CASSLGQGLNYGYTF
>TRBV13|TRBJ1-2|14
CASSLRGPAYGYTF
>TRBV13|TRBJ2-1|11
CASGLAAGQFF
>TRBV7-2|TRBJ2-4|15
CASSLSATRGNIQYF
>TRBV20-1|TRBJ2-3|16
CSAREEGWRGTDTQYF
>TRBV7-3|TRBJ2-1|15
CASSSEGLAGGEQFF
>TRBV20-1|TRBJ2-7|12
CSARTENYEQYF
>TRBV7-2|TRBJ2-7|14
CASSPDWTDYEQYF
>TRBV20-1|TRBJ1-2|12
CSAGGNNYGYTF
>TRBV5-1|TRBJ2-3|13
CASSWEGEDTQYF
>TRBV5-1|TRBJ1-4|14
CASSSRGGGEKLFF
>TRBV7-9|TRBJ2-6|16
CASSLIQGSGANVLTF
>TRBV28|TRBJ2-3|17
CASSSPLAGFGTDTQYF
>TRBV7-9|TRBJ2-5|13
CASSLGGEETQYF
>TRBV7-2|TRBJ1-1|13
CASTPQRDTEAFF
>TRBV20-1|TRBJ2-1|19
CSASPLLKALAGGSNEQFF